This TCR beta chain was observed in a study of response to subunit inactivated influenza vaccine. This clonotype was seen only a few times. Its antigen is still unknown. Germline V gene data show CDR1 as MNHEY and CDR2 as SVGAGI. Trimming stripped 0 bases from V and 7 bases from J, with 18 bases between. The CDR3 is made up of 16 amino acids. Overall study findings and caveats: It was suggested by the authors that few new T cells are recruited by each seasonal influenza vaccination.

TCRdb reprocessed the RT-PCR reads via MiXCR and lists one record per CDR3 protein. The table shows more than 450,000 distinct CDR3 sequences, with roughly 12% occurring only once. This TCR came from a man aged 45-60 years who received an inactivated influenza vaccine. The input for sequencing was PBMCs from blood, taken on the day of vaccination. The chain is built from TRBV6-5 and TRBJ2-5; D is perhaps TRBD2 (5 bases). CDR3 nucleotide sequence: TGTGCCAGCAGTTACTCGCTAAACGGGGTCCACGGGACCCAGTACTTC. As protein: CASSYSLNGVHGTQYF.